The T cell receptor (beta chain) described here comes from a study of T cell changes during pregnancy in multiple sclerosis. TCRdb keeps only in-frame clones here, not all; method: immunoSEQ multiplex PCR. The sample includes approximately 52,000 clones, over 75% of them seen just once. This CDR3 has 15 residues. The germline V and J ends were trimmed by 4 bases and 0 bases, with 12 bases remaining between them. Looked up from germline, CDR1 is SGHTS and CDR2 is YDEGEE. The sample here was CD4+ T cells from peripheral blood mononuclear cells, taken in the second trimester of pregnancy. The V and J genes are TRBV5-8 and TRBJ2-3; tentative D call: TRBD2 (6 bases). The TCR originated in a female donor with multiple sclerosis, enrolled in a pregnancy study. The CDR3 protein is CASSPRLESTDTQYF. CDR3 coding DNA: TGTGCCAGCAGCCCTAGACTAGAAAGCACAGATACGCAGTATTTT.